The rows below give T cell receptor beta chains drawn from one sample of a study of shared clonotypes between healthy human individuals. This table comes from immunoSEQ multiplex PCR, and its TCRdb copy is limited to in-frame clones, with some not included. The data contain about 1,900,000 clones, about 95% of them singletons. Sequenced sample: naive CD8+ T cells sorted from blood. The receptors come from a man younger than 35 in good health. CDR3s include the opening cysteine and the closing phenylalanine or tryptophan. A D gene is named only where the DNA matches it firmly. Size is stated for part of the rows, as once, few or many counts, or as a class when the clone is expanded.

V: TRBV5-6; J: TRBJ2-5; size: .; D: TRBD2; CDR3: CASRDGLAEETQYF; DNA: TGTGCCAGCAGAGATGGACTAGCGGAAGAGACCCAGTACTTC
V: TRBV7-9; J: TRBJ2-1; size: .; D: .; CDR3: CASGLDTEQFF; DNA: TGTGCCAGCGGTTTAGACACTGAGCAGTTCTTC
V: TRBV14; J: TRBJ2-3; size: .; D: .; CDR3: CASSQDLREFADTQYF; DNA: TGTGCCAGCAGCCAAGATCTCAGGGAATTCGCAGATACGCAGTATTTT
V: TRBV30; J: TRBJ2-3; size: .; D: TRBD2; CDR3: CAGWTSGRRRTDTQYF; DNA: TGTGCCGGCTGGACTAGCGGGAGGCGGAGGACAGATACGCAGTATTTT
V: TRBV14; J: TRBJ2-7; size: .; D: TRBD2; CDR3: CASSQQIGGGLAGSSYEQYF; DNA: TGTGCCAGCAGCCAACAAATTGGAGGGGGCCTAGCGGGGAGCTCCTACGAGCAGTACTTC
V: TRBV13; J: TRBJ1-6; size: .; D: TRBD1; CDR3: CASSLGQGRPPLHF; DNA: TGTGCCAGCAGCCTTGGACAGGGGAGGCCACCCCTCCACTTT
V: TRBV7-2; J: TRBJ2-2; size: .; D: .; CDR3: CASSWGPTGELFF; DNA: TGTGCCAGCAGCTGGGGGCCCACCGGGGAGCTGTTTTTT
V: TRBV28; J: TRBJ2-2; size: .; D: TRBD1; CDR3: CASSELEGSDRGATGELFF; DNA: TGTGCCAGCAGTGAATTGGAGGGCTCGGACAGGGGGGCGACCGGGGAGCTGTTTTTT
V: TRBV6-5; J: TRBJ1-2; size: .; D: .; CDR3: CASSIRDNYGYTF; DNA: TGTGCCAGCAGTATTAGGGACAACTATGGCTACACCTTC
V: TRBV30; J: TRBJ1-1; size: .; D: .; CDR3: CAWSPTGLNTEAFF; DNA: TGTGCCTGGAGCCCTACAGGGTTGAACACTGAAGCTTTCTTT
V: TRBV6-6; J: TRBJ2-7; size: once; D: .; CDR3: CASSYTHRDPYYEQYF; DNA: TGTGCCAGCAGTTACACCCACCGGGACCCATACTACGAGCAGTACTTC
V: TRBV27; J: TRBJ1-4; size: .; D: .; CDR3: CASSPPGSREKLFF; DNA: TGTGCCAGCAGTCCTCCAGGGTCTCGGGAAAAACTGTTTTTT
V: TRBV15; J: TRBJ2-5; size: .; D: .; CDR3: CATKDTPMETQYF; DNA: TGTGCCACCAAGGACACCCCAATGGAGACCCAGTACTTC
V: TRBV19; J: TRBJ1-1; size: once; D: .; CDR3: CASSIDSGLDTEAFF; DNA: TGTGCCAGTAGTATAGATTCGGGACTTGACACTGAAGCTTTCTTT
V: TRBV25-1; J: TRBJ1-1; size: .; D: .; CDR3: CATGPGEGYTEAFF; DNA: TGTGCCACCGGCCCAGGGGAGGGGTACACTGAAGCTTTCTTT
V: TRBV4-3; J: TRBJ2-5; size: .; D: .; CDR3: CASSQEVGVGYQETQYF; DNA: TGCGCCAGCAGCCAAGAGGTCGGAGTGGGGTACCAAGAGACCCAGTACTTC
V: TRBV9; J: TRBJ2-7; size: .; D: .; CDR3: CASSDRLDGYEQYF; DNA: TGTGCCAGCAGCGACCGACTAGACGGCTACGAGCAGTACTTC
V: TRBV11-1; J: TRBJ1-1; size: .; D: .; CDR3: CASSLRDGLEAFF; DNA: TGTGCCAGCAGCTTAAGGGACGGTCTCGAAGCTTTCTTT
V: TRBV19; J: TRBJ2-7; size: once; D: .; CDR3: CATMGGTAYEQYF; DNA: TGTGCCACTATGGGCGGAACCGCCTACGAGCAGTACTTC
V: TRBV28; J: TRBJ2-3; size: .; D: .; CDR3: CASSQPGTDTQYF; DNA: TGTGCCAGCAGTCAACCTGGCACAGATACGCAGTATTTT
V: TRBV27; J: TRBJ1-2; size: .; D: TRBD1; CDR3: CASSPDGTGWGGGYTF; DNA: TGTGCCAGCAGTCCGGACGGGACAGGGTGGGGTGGTGGCTACACCTTC
V: TRBV5-6; J: TRBJ2-5; size: .; D: TRBD2; CDR3: CASQSDSSGVVETQYF; DNA: TGTGCCAGCCAGAGTGACTCTAGCGGGGTCGTTGAGACCCAGTACTTC
V: TRBV5-4; J: TRBJ1-2; size: .; D: TRBD1; CDR3: CASSLEGQVNYGYTF; DNA: TGTGCCAGCAGCTTGGAGGGACAGGTCAACTATGGCTACACCTTC
V: TRBV5-4; J: TRBJ2-7; size: .; D: TRBD2; CDR3: CASSSGPTSGGAYEQYF; DNA: TGTGCCAGCAGCTCTGGTCCCACTAGCGGGGGGGCCTACGAGCAGTACTTC
V: TRBV4-1; J: TRBJ1-5; size: .; D: TRBD1; CDR3: CASSQTQTGRRPQHF; DNA: TGCGCCAGCAGCCAAACTCAGACAGGGCGGCGGCCCCAGCATTTT
V: TRBV12-5; J: TRBJ2-3; size: .; D: TRBD2; CDR3: CASGSGGGTDTQYF; DNA: TGTGCTAGTGGTAGCGGGGGTGGCACAGATACGCAGTATTTT
V: TRBV7-6; J: TRBJ2-5; size: .; D: TRBD2; CDR3: CASSLVGSSGETQYF; DNA: TGTGCCAGCAGCTTAGTGGGTAGTAGCGGGGAGACCCAGTACTTC
V: TRBV9; J: TRBJ2-2; size: .; D: TRBD2; CDR3: CASSVGLAGNTGELFF; DNA: TGTGCCAGCAGCGTAGGTCTAGCGGGGAACACCGGGGAGCTGTTTTTT
V: TRBV7-9; J: TRBJ2-5; size: .; D: TRBD2; CDR3: CASSEAGGKETQYF; DNA: TGTGCCAGCAGCGAGGCGGGGGGGAAGGAGACCCAGTACTTC
V: TRBV5-6; J: TRBJ2-1; size: .; D: .; CDR3: CASSLADNEQFF; DNA: TGTGCCAGCAGCTTGGCCGACAATGAGCAGTTCTTC
V: TRBV6-5; J: TRBJ2-1; size: once; D: .; CDR3: CASSYGWGEGYNEQFF; DNA: TGTGCCAGCAGTTACGGCTGGGGCGAAGGCTACAATGAGCAGTTCTTC
V: TRBV6-5; J: TRBJ1-4; size: .; D: TRBD1; CDR3: CATKTGANEKLFF; DNA: TGTGCCACTAAAACAGGGGCTAATGAAAAACTGTTTTTT
V: TRBV19; J: TRBJ1-1; size: .; D: .; CDR3: CASSPGLNTEAFF; DNA: TGTGCCAGTAGTCCGGGATTGAACACTGAAGCTTTCTTT
V: TRBV7-9; J: TRBJ2-5; size: .; D: .; CDR3: CASTPSVFETQYF; DNA: TGTGCCAGCACCCCGAGCGTGTTCGAGACCCAGTACTTC
V: TRBV9; J: TRBJ2-1; size: .; D: .; CDR3: CASSVGVPYNEQFF; DNA: TGTGCCAGCAGCGTAGGGGTCCCCTACAATGAGCAGTTCTTC
V: TRBV29-1; J: TRBJ2-7; size: .; D: TRBD2; CDR3: CSVEEVSGGSSYEQYF; DNA: TGCAGCGTTGAAGAGGTTTCGGGGGGGAGCTCCTACGAGCAGTACTTC
V: TRBV4-1; J: TRBJ2-1; size: .; D: TRBD2; CDR3: CASSQGQRGITEQFF; DNA: TGCGCCAGCAGCCAAGGGCAGCGGGGGATTACTGAGCAGTTCTTC
V: TRBV27; J: TRBJ2-1; size: once; D: TRBD2; CDR3: CASSLSGTSDGNEQFF; DNA: TGTGCCAGCAGTTTATCCGGGACTAGCGATGGGAATGAGCAGTTCTTC
V: TRBV27; J: TRBJ1-4; size: .; D: .; CDR3: CASGSNYVGNGEKLFF; DNA: TGTGCCAGCGGATCGAATTATGTGGGCAATGGGGAAAAACTGTTTTTT
V: TRBV7-6; J: TRBJ2-7; size: .; D: TRBD2; CDR3: CASSPGTSGSQEQYF; DNA: TGTGCCAGCAGCCCCGGGACTAGCGGGAGCCAAGAGCAGTACTTC
V: TRBV4-2; J: TRBJ1-4; size: .; D: TRBD1; CDR3: CASSQVEGQGREKLFF; DNA: TGTGCCAGCAGCCAAGTGGAGGGACAGGGGCGGGAAAAACTGTTTTTT
V: TRBV30; J: TRBJ2-7; size: .; D: .; CDR3: CAWSWTDSSEQYF; DNA: TGTGCCTGGAGTTGGACAGACAGTTCCGAGCAGTACTTC
V: TRBV5-4; J: TRBJ2-1; size: .; D: TRBD2; CDR3: CAGRTSGRIYEQFF; DNA: TGTGCCGGACGGACTAGCGGGAGGATCTATGAGCAGTTCTTC
V: TRBV14; J: TRBJ1-1; size: .; D: TRBD1; CDR3: CASSAWTGPTEAFF; DNA: TGTGCCAGCAGCGCCTGGACAGGTCCCACTGAAGCTTTCTTT
V: TRBV4-2; J: TRBJ2-3; size: .; D: .; CDR3: CASSQAATDTQYF; DNA: TGTGCCAGCAGCCAGGCCGCCACAGATACGCAGTATTTT
V: TRBV25-1; J: TRBJ1-1; size: .; D: .; CDR3: CASSESGRGGIEAFF; DNA: TGTGCCAGCAGTGAATCTGGTAGGGGAGGGATTGAAGCTTTCTTT
V: TRBV5-6; J: TRBJ2-1; size: .; D: .; CDR3: CASSPGHYNEQFF; DNA: TGTGCCAGCAGCCCGGGACACTACAATGAGCAGTTCTTC
V: TRBV28; J: TRBJ2-3; size: .; D: TRBD1; CDR3: CASSLWGEGAADTQYF; DNA: TGTGCCAGCAGTTTATGGGGAGAGGGGGCAGCGGATACGCAGTATTTT
V: TRBV7-9; J: TRBJ2-3; size: .; D: .; CDR3: CASSLSYVDSTDTQYF; DNA: TGTGCCAGCAGCTTATCCTACGTGGACAGCACAGATACGCAGTATTTT
V: TRBV27; J: TRBJ2-7; size: once; D: TRBD1; CDR3: CASSSRTGLSYEQYF; DNA: TGTGCCAGCAGTTCCCGGACAGGGTTATCCTACGAGCAGTACTTC
V: TRBV6-5; J: TRBJ2-7; size: .; D: .; CDR3: CASSYSVGETSYEQYF; DNA: TGTGCCAGCAGTTACTCGGTAGGCGAAACCTCCTACGAGCAGTACTTC
V: TRBV9; J: TRBJ2-3; size: .; D: .; CDR3: CASSLGNPYTDTQYF; DNA: TGTGCCAGCAGCCTCGGGAACCCGTACACAGATACGCAGTATTTT
V: TRBV7-9; J: TRBJ1-2; size: .; D: TRBD1; CDR3: CASSLLSPGQGARGYTF; DNA: TGTGCCAGCAGCTTACTCTCTCCGGGACAGGGGGCGCGGGGCTACACCTTC
V: TRBV7-2; J: TRBJ1-3; size: once; D: .; CDR3: CASSLLSSGNTIYF; DNA: TGTGCCAGCAGCTTACTGAGTTCTGGAAACACCATATATTTT
V: TRBV25-1; J: TRBJ2-3; size: .; D: TRBD2; CDR3: CASSDLAGHTDTQYF; DNA: TGTGCCAGCAGTGACCTAGCGGGGCACACAGATACGCAGTATTTT
V: TRBV13; J: TRBJ2-1; size: .; D: TRBD1; CDR3: CASSLGGQGGYSYNEQFF; DNA: TGTGCCAGCAGCTTAGGCGGACAGGGAGGCTACTCCTACAATGAGCAGTTCTTC
V: TRBV13; J: TRBJ2-1; size: .; D: .; CDR3: CASSLWGDNEQFF; DNA: TGTGCCAGCAGCTTATGGGGAGACAATGAGCAGTTCTTC
V: TRBV11-2; J: TRBJ2-1; size: .; D: .; CDR3: CASISAPSLADFSYNEQFF; DNA: TGTGCCAGCATCAGTGCCCCCTCCCTAGCCGACTTCTCCTACAATGAGCAGTTCTTC
V: TRBV28; J: TRBJ2-1; size: .; D: .; CDR3: CASSLSSGISYNEQFF; DNA: TGTGCCAGCAGTTTATCCTCAGGGATCTCCTACAATGAGCAGTTCTTC
V: TRBV4-2; J: TRBJ2-5; size: once; D: TRBD2; CDR3: CASSQEAGPQAGETQYF; DNA: TGTGCCAGCAGCCAAGAAGCGGGGCCACAAGCCGGGGAGACCCAGTACTTC